These T cell receptor beta chains were read from a single sample in a study of OX40 agonist ivuxolimab in advanced cancers. The table came from immunoSEQ multiplex PCR; TCRdb's copy has only in-frame clones and leaves some out. The top ten clones hold 2.4% of a sample with about 62,000 clones, roughly 84% of them seen once. The specimen was CD4+ or CD8+ T cells sorted from blood, collected in a trial of the OX40 agonist ivuxolimab. The receptor set was obtained from an adult with an advanced solid tumor such as melanoma, head and neck, liver or kidney cancer. Each CDR3 is given with its conserved first and last residue. The order of the fields is V gene, clone size, J gene, D gene, CDR3 length, CDR3 protein, CDR3 DNA. The D gene is left open where the match is weak. The size field is filled for only some rows; it gives once, few, many or a size class.

TRBV18,-,TRBJ2-7,-,13,CASSPPSRGRQYF,TGTGCCAGCTCACCACCGTCTCGGGGACGGCAGTACTTC
TRBV19,once,TRBJ1-3,-,15,CASIRSGSSGNTIYF,TGTGCCAGTATTAGGTCAGGGAGCTCTGGAAACACCATATATTTT
TRBV6-5,-,TRBJ1-1,TRBD1,13,CASSRGVNTEAFF,TGTGCCAGCAGCAGGGGGGTGAACACTGAAGCTTTCTTT
TRBV4-2,-,TRBJ1-4,TRBD1,16,CASSMTGGRTNEKLFF,TGTGCCAGCAGCATGACAGGGGGGAGGACTAATGAAAAACTGTTTTTT
TRBV7-2,-,TRBJ1-6,TRBD1,17,CASRRGQGESYNSPLHF,TGTGCCAGCAGACGCGGACAGGGGGAGTCCTATAATTCACCCCTCCACTTT
TRBV5-1,-,TRBJ1-5,-,14,CASSPGTSAEPQHF,TGCGCCAGCAGCCCCGGGACGTCCGCGGAGCCCCAGCATTTT
TRBV28,-,TRBJ1-1,-,14,CASRLERADTEAFF,TGTGCCAGCAGACTCGAGCGGGCGGACACTGAAGCTTTCTTT
TRBV2,-,TRBJ2-7,TRBD1,14,CASTHRDRGQEQYF,TGTGCCAGCACTCACCGGGACAGGGGGCAGGAGCAGTACTTC
TRBV19,-,TRBJ1-2,TRBD1,15,CASNLPGQHIYGYTF,TGTGCCAGTAACTTACCGGGACAGCACATCTATGGCTACACCTTC
TRBV4-2,-,TRBJ1-6,-,15,CASSQEGTGTMPLHF,TGTGCCAGCAGCCAAGAGGGAACCGGGACTATGCCCCTCCACTTT
TRBV20-1,-,TRBJ2-5,-,11,CSGSPQETQYF,TGCAGTGGCAGCCCCCAAGAGACCCAGTACTTC
TRBV19,-,TRBJ2-2,-,14,CASSEFRGDGELFF,TGTGCCAGTAGTGAGTTCAGGGGAGACGGGGAGCTGTTTTTT
TRBV18,-,TRBJ1-1,TRBD1,13,CASSPDTGAEAFF,TGTGCCAGCTCACCAGATACAGGGGCCGAAGCTTTCTTT
TRBV19,-,TRBJ2-2,-,15,CASNPGGTVAGELFF,TGTGCCAGTAACCCTGGGGGGACAGTGGCCGGGGAGCTGTTTTTT
TRBV5-1,-,TRBJ1-5,-,15,CASSLGIAPNQPQHF,TGCGCCAGCAGCTTGGGCATAGCCCCCAATCAGCCCCAGCATTTT
TRBV5-1,-,TRBJ1-1,-,13,CASSSNRNTEAFF,TGCGCCAGCAGCTCAAATCGTAACACTGAAGCTTTCTTT
TRBV15,-,TRBJ2-7,TRBD1,13,CATSIRQGYEQYF,TGTGCCACCAGCATTAGACAGGGCTACGAGCAGTACTTC
TRBV19,few,TRBJ1-1,-,16,CASSIPGSIMNTEAFF,TGTGCCAGTAGTATACCGGGGTCGATCATGAACACTGAAGCTTTCTTT
TRBV5-1,-,TRBJ1-2,TRBD1,16,CASSPSGTGPPYGYTF,TGCGCCAGCAGCCCCTCCGGGACAGGTCCCCCCTATGGCTACACCTTC
TRBV5-1,-,TRBJ2-5,-,15,CASSLGDFGEETQYF,TGCGCCAGCAGCTTGGGTGACTTCGGGGAAGAGACCCAGTACTTC
TRBV18,-,TRBJ2-7,-,12,CASSPNGNEQYF,TGTGCCAGCTCACCAAATGGGAACGAGCAGTACTTC
TRBV7-8,-,TRBJ2-7,-,15,CASSLAPSADYEQYF,TGTGCCAGCAGCTTAGCGCCTAGCGCGGACTACGAGCAGTACTTC
TRBV11-2,-,TRBJ1-6,TRBD1,14,CASSLRQGQSPLHF,TGTGCCAGCAGCTTAAGACAGGGGCAATCACCCCTCCACTTT
TRBV18,-,TRBJ1-5,TRBD1,16,CASSEATGGIFQPQHF,TGTGCCAGCTCCGAGGCGACAGGGGGCATCTTTCAGCCCCAGCATTTT
TRBV5-1,-,TRBJ1-6,TRBD1,16,CVSSSAPTGNNSPLHF,TGCGTCAGCAGCTCGGCACCGACAGGGAATAATTCACCCCTCCACTTT
TRBV9,-,TRBJ2-3,TRBD2,17,CASSVGTSGGAWDTQYF,TGTGCCAGCAGCGTGGGGACTAGCGGGGGGGCATGGGATACGCAGTATTTT
TRBV5-1,-,TRBJ2-1,-,17,CASSPKGGPISYNEQFF,TGCGCCAGCAGCCCCAAGGGGGGCCCTATCTCCTACAATGAGCAGTTCTTC
TRBV15,-,TRBJ1-1,-,13,CATSRDVRVRAFF,TGTGCCACCAGCAGAGATGTGAGGGTGCGAGCTTTCTTT
TRBV18,-,TRBJ2-3,-,14,CASSVATPGDTQYF,TGTGCCAGCTCAGTCGCAACTCCAGGGGATACGCAGTATTTT
TRBV6-6,-,TRBJ1-5,-,16,CASSYGSRGGNQPQHF,TGTGCCAGCAGTTACGGGAGCAGGGGTGGGAATCAGCCCCAGCATTTT
TRBV10-3,-,TRBJ2-5,TRBD2,13,CAIRLSGEETQYF,TGTGCCATCAGACTTAGCGGGGAAGAGACCCAGTACTTC
TRBV7-9,once,TRBJ2-3,TRBD2,15,CASSPTSGVPDTQYF,TGTGCCAGCAGCCCGACTAGCGGGGTGCCCGATACGCAGTATTTT
TRBV11-3,few,TRBJ2-2,-,14,CASSEGGVTGELFF,TGTGCCAGCAGCGAAGGGGGGGTCACCGGGGAGCTGTTTTTT
TRBV14,-,TRBJ2-7,-,17,CASSQVGRPARLIEQYF,TGTGCCAGCAGCCAAGTAGGCAGGCCTGCGAGGCTAATTGAGCAGTACTTC
TRBV5-1,-,TRBJ1-3,TRBD1,14,CASSQGQDRNTIYF,TGCGCCAGCAGCCAAGGACAGGACAGAAACACCATATATTTT
TRBV4-2,-,TRBJ1-5,-,15,CASSQGGGSNQPQHF,TGTGCCAGCAGCCAAGGGGGTGGAAGCAATCAGCCCCAGCATTTT
TRBV9,-,TRBJ2-7,-,15,CASSVGADPNYEQYF,TGTGCCAGCAGCGTAGGGGCCGACCCTAACTACGAGCAGTACTTC
TRBV5-1,-,TRBJ2-7,TRBD1,19,CASSLIPGQGAGVAYEQYF,TGCGCCAGCAGCTTGATTCCGGGACAGGGGGCGGGGGTCGCCTACGAGCAGTACTTC
TRBV7-2,-,TRBJ2-2,-,14,CASTTQLNTGELFF,TGTGCCAGCACCACACAGCTGAACACCGGGGAGCTGTTTTTT
TRBV4-1,-,TRBJ2-6,-,21,CASSQDWSGDYAIAGANVLTF,TGCGCCAGCAGCCAAGATTGGTCCGGAGACTACGCTATCGCTGGGGCCAACGTCCTGACTTTC
TRBV7-2,-,TRBJ2-5,-,15,CASSPANRVWETQYF,TGTGCCAGCAGCCCGGCTAACCGGGTGTGGGAGACCCAGTACTTC
TRBV19,once,TRBJ1-2,-,13,CASSTHTNYGYTF,TGTGCCAGTAGTACGCATACTAACTATGGCTACACCTTC
TRBV28,-,TRBJ2-6,-,15,CASSPTGSGANVLTF,TGTGCCAGCAGCCCAACAGGGAGTGGGGCCAACGTCCTGACTTTC
TRBV4-2,-,TRBJ2-7,TRBD2,15,CASSPPGLENNEQYF,TGTGCCAGCAGCCCACCGGGACTAGAAAATAACGAGCAGTACTTC
TRBV6-5,-,TRBJ1-6,-,16,CASSYSRTKTPAPLHF,TGTGCCAGCAGTTACTCCCGGACCAAAACACCCGCACCCCTCCACTTT
TRBV6-1,-,TRBJ1-2,-,12,CASSVAGNGYTF,TGTGCCAGCAGTGTCGCAGGGAATGGCTACACCTTC
TRBV14,-,TRBJ1-6,-,15,CASSQDKGVVSPLHF,TGTGCCAGCAGCCAAGATAAGGGAGTAGTTTCACCCCTCCACTTT
TRBV5-6,-,TRBJ1-1,-,14,CASRGLNRNTEAFF,TGTGCCAGCAGGGGACTCAACAGGAACACTGAAGCTTTCTTT